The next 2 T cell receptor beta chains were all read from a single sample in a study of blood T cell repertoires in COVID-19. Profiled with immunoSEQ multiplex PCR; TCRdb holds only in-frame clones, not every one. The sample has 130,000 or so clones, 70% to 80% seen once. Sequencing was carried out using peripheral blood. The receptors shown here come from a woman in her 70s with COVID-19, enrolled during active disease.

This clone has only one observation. DNA of the CDR3: TGTGCCAGCAGTTACTCGAAGAGCGGGGGGACTGAAGCTTTCTTT. This translates into CASSYSKSGGTEAFF. The chain combines TRBV6-5 with TRBJ1-1; a weak D match, TRBD1 (5 bases). V was shortened by 0 bases and J by 5 bases, with 13 bases between the two germline ends. The CDR3 loop spans 15 amino acids. Germline-derived CDR1 and CDR2 are MNHEY and SVGAGI.

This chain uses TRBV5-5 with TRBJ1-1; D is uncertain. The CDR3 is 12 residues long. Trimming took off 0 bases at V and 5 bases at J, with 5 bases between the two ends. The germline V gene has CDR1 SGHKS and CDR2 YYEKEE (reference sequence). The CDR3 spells CASSLGVTEAFF. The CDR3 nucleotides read TGTGCCAGCAGCTTGGGAGTTACTGAAGCTTTCTTT.